These 9 T cell receptor beta chains were all obtained from the same sample, sequenced in a study of CD8 T cell repertoires and HIV-1 epitope variants. The protocol was immunoSEQ multiplex PCR, while the TCRdb copy is restricted to in-frame clones and leaves out a portion. The sample carries 5,000 to 6,500 clones, over 50% recorded once. No antigens are known for them. Material for sequencing was cultured CD8+ T cells derived from PBMCs. The source of these receptors is a male donor with HIV.

V usage is TRBV7-2 and J usage is TRBJ1-1; a possible D gene is TRBD1 (5 bases). V shed 7 bases and J shed 4 bases, with 22 bases lying between them. Germline CDR1 SGHTA, CDR2 FQGNSA. The CDR3 extends over 16 amino acids. The CDR3 protein is CASTPTSGDWRTEAFF. DNA for the CDR3: TGTGCCAGCACACCTACGTCGGGGGATTGGCGCACTGAAGCTTTCTTT.

This clone has more than one count but fewer than ten. The chain recombines TRBV27 with TRBJ1-5; maybe TRBD1 (5 bases). The germline CDR1 and CDR2 sequences are MNHEY and SMNVEV (reference sequence). Trimming stripped 6 bases from V and 0 bases from J, with 12 bases between. This CDR3 region has 15 residues. The CDR3 region is CASRRGSRSNQPQHF. The DNA of the CDR3 is TGTGCCAGCAGGCGGGGCTCCCGTAGCAATCAGCCCCAGCATTTT.

This clone has more than one count but fewer than ten. J is TRBJ1-1 and V is TRBV10-2, with D possibly matching TRBD1 (5 bases). Trimming left V 5 bases short and J 9 bases short, with 19 bases between. In germline, CDR1 is WSHSY, CDR2 SAAADI. The CDR3 contains 14 residues. The CDR3 region has the DNA TGCGCCAGCAGTCCCACGGGGGAAACAGGACAAGCTTTCTTT. It translates to CASSPTGETGQAFF.

The CDR3 DNA reads TGCGCCAGCAGCCTAGAAGACAGAACTACACCCCTCCACTTT. Protein sequence: CASSLEDRTTPLHF. This sequence joins TRBV5-1 and TRBJ1-6, with D possibly TRBD1 on 5 matching bases. Trimming left V 4 bases short and J 11 bases short, with 16 bases between. CDR3 length: 14 residues. From germline, CDR1 is SGHRS and CDR2 YFSETQ.

This clone was counted only a few times. The rearrangement links TRBV7-8 to TRBJ1-1, with D uncertain. CDR1 is SGHVS, CDR2 FQNEAQ, per germline. The CDR3 length is 13 residues. V was trimmed by 1 base and J by 0 bases, leaving 3 bases between them. For the CDR3, the DNA is TGTGCCAGCAGCTTAGACCTGAACACTGAAGCTTTCTTT. It is translated as CASSLDLNTEAFF. Full variable domain (remainder filled in from reference TRBV7-8 and TRBJ1-1): GAGVSQSPRYKVAKRGQDVALRCDPISGHVSLFWYQQALGQGPEFLTYFQNEAQLDKSGLPSDRFFAERPEGSVSTLKIQRTQQEDSAVYLCASSLDLNTEAFFGQGTRLTVV.

The chain combines TRBV9 with TRBJ2-1; 8 nucleotides align to TRBD2. V gave up 4 bases and J gave up 4 bases; unmatched junction bases: 4. The CDR3 contains 14 residues. CDR1 SGDLS and CDR2 YYNGEE come from the germline V gene. The CDR3 loop is CASSSGGGYNEQFF. The CDR3 coding sequence is TGTGCCAGCAGCTCCGGGGGGGGGTACAATGAGCAGTTCTTC.

This sequence joins TRBV2 and TRBJ2-2; D is tentatively TRBD1 or TRBD2 (5 bases each). The V gene's germline CDR1 is SNHLY and CDR2 FYNNEI. V gave up 6 bases and J gave up 0 bases, with 14 bases separating them. The CDR3 consists of 16 residues. This chain's CDR3 is CASSGVRQTNTGELFF. DNA for the CDR3: TGTGCCAGCAGCGGGGTACGACAGACGAACACCGGGGAGCTGTTTTTT.

The V call is TRBV5-4, the J call TRBJ2-7; 9 bases align to TRBD1. V was clipped by 3 bases and J by 4 bases; unmatched bases: 8. The V gene's germline CDR1 is SGHNT and CDR2 YYREEE (reference sequence). CDR3 length equals 15 residues. CDR3 sequence reads: CASSWDRAGMYEQYF. The CDR3 nucleotides read TGTGCCAGCAGCTGGGACAGGGCTGGAATGTACGAGCAGTACTTC.

In its sample, this clone was seen a few times. The chain recombines TRBV19 with TRBJ1-1, with 8 positions matching TRBD1. Germline CDR1 reads LNHDA; CDR2 reads SQIVND (reference sequence). This CDR3 region has 14 residues. V trimming: 6 bases; J trimming: 1 base; junction bases outside the gene matches: 4. For the CDR3, the DNA is TGTGCCAGTAGGACAGGGGTGCGGAACACTGAAGCTTTCTTT. Residues: CASRTGVRNTEAFF.